These 31 T cell receptor beta chains share one sample of origin, sequenced in a study of cytomegalovirus exposure and HLA in healthy donors. Primers: 60 Vbeta forward and 13 Jbeta reverse. Produced via immunoSEQ multiplex PCR; TCRdb's table is partial and in-frame only. Of approximately 150,000 clones in the sample, approximately 80% were seen once. Sequencing was performed on PBMCs. The source of these receptors is a male donor in good health and CMV-seronegative.

This chain joins TRBV7-8 and TRBJ2-3; 12 nucleotides line up with TRBD1. This CDR3 contains 16 residues. Trimming at V came to 4 bases and at J to 7 bases, leaving 9 bases not matched to a gene. Germline values: CDR1 SGHVS, CDR2 FQNEAQ. The CDR3 DNA reads as TGTGCCAGCAGCTCTATACCGGGACAGGGGGCATATACGCAGTATTTT. It codes for CASSSIPGQGAYTQYF.

This chain joins TRBV30 and TRBJ1-3; 9 bases line up with TRBD1. The CDR3 is made up of 16 amino acids. Looked up from germline, CDR1 is GTSNPN and CDR2 is SVGIG (reference sequence). The trim removed 2 bases at V and 2 bases at J, leaving 7 bases unmatched. The CDR3 is CAWSPTRDRAGNTIYF. The CDR3 DNA is TGTGCCTGGAGTCCTACCCGGGACAGGGCTGGAAACACCATATATTTT. The whole variable domain, filled in from reference TRBV30 and TRBJ1-3, reads SQTIHQWPATLVQPVGSPLSLECTVEGTSNPNLYWYRQAAGRGLQLLFYSVGIGQISSEVPQNLSASRPQDRQFILSSKKLLLSDSGFYLCAWSPTRDRAGNTIYFGEGSWLTVV.

The chain employs TRBV5-4 and TRBJ2-1, with 13 bases matching TRBD2. V lost 4 bases and J lost 5; bases outside the gene matches: 3. Germline loops: CDR1 SGHNT, CDR2 YYREEE (reference sequence). There are 15 residues in the CDR3. Written as DNA, the CDR3 is TGTGCCAGCAGCCGAGGGACTAGCGGGGACAATGAGCAGTTCTTC. Its protein product is CASSRGTSGDNEQFF.

J is TRBJ1-2 and V is TRBV4-1; no clear D. CDR1 and CDR2 (germline): MGHRA, YSYEKL. This CDR3 spans 16 amino acids. With 1 base removed from V and 0 bases from J, the gap between germline ends came to 12 bases. Here the CDR3 reads CASSQVPDTSNYGYTF. In DNA, the CDR3 is TGCGCCAGCAGCCAAGTTCCCGACACTTCTAACTATGGCTACACCTTC.

The rearrangement links TRBV4-1 to TRBJ2-6; TRBD2 is a possible D gene (6 bases). CDR3 length: 16 amino acids. With 4 bases removed from V and 0 bases from J, the gap between germline ends came to 10 bases. Germline CDR1 is MGHRA and CDR2 is YSYEKL. The CDR3 loop is CASSPGEASGANVLTF. CDR3 nucleotide sequence: TGCGCCAGCAGCCCGGGGGAGGCCTCTGGGGCCAACGTCCTGACTTTC.

The chain joins TRBV27 to TRBJ1-1; possible D gene TRBD1, 5 bases. V shed 2 bases and J shed 6 bases, with 13 bases lying between them. Germline assignment: CDR1 MNHEY and CDR2 SMNVEV (reference sequence). The CDR3 runs to 14 residues. The CDR3 DNA sequence: TGTGCCAGCAGTTTAGCCCAGGGATGGTCTGAAGCTTTCTTT. As protein: CASSLAQGWSEAFF.

The chain is built from TRBV6-6 and TRBJ2-1; D unclear. V was pared by 0 bases and J by 5 bases, with 8 bases between. This CDR3 comprises 14 residues. Germline V gene sequence: CDR1 MNHNY, CDR2 SVGAGI (reference sequence). The CDR3 loop is CASSYSVSNNEQFF. The CDR3 DNA reads TGTGCCAGCAGTTACTCGGTTAGTAACAATGAGCAGTTCTTC.

The V gene is TRBV10-3, the J gene TRBJ2-5; TRBD2 might be the D (7 bases). The J call is doubtful: the DNA matches TRBJ2-7 better. CDR1 is ENHRY and CDR2 is SYGVKD in the germline V gene. The CDR3 is 15 amino acids. In DNA form, the CDR3 reads TGTGCCATCAGTGAGTCGGGGGGGCTTACATACGAGCAGTACTTC. As protein: CAISESGGLTYEQYF.

The chain recombines TRBV13 with TRBJ2-5; 12 bases are shared with TRBD2. This CDR3 is built from 17 residues. V shed 0 bases, J shed 2 bases, and the junction held 4 bases outside the gene matches. Germline lookup yields CDR1 PRHDT and CDR2 FYEKMQ (reference sequence). The CDR3 spells CASSLGTSGGLQETQYF. The CDR3 DNA follows: TGTGCCAGCAGCTTAGGCACTAGCGGGGGGCTACAAGAGACCCAGTACTTC.

The rearrangement uses TRBV15 and TRBJ2-3; 7 nucleotides match TRBD1. V dropped 8 bases and J dropped 4; count of bases not matched to a gene: 12. Germline V gene data show CDR1 as LNHNV and CDR2 as YYDKDF (reference sequence). This CDR3 region has 15 residues. The CDR3 DNA is TGTGCCACCTCGAGGGACAGCGTAGGGGCAGATACGCAGTATTTT. Encoded protein: CATSRDSVGADTQYF.

A few counts support this clone. V gene TRBV5-1 combines with J gene TRBJ2-2; TRBD2 matches at 8 bases. The germline CDR1 and CDR2 sequences are SGHRS and YFSETQ. J lost 3 bases, V lost 3 bases, and 4 bases had no gene match. The CDR3 is 15 residues long. In nucleotides, the CDR3 is TGCGCCAGCAGCTCCCCGGGGGGGGACACCGGGGAGCTGTTTTTT. Translated: CASSSPGGDTGELFF.

V gene TRBV6-1 combines with J gene TRBJ2-1; TRBD2 aligns across 10 bases. The CDR3 has 15 amino acids. In germline, CDR1 is MNHNS, CDR2 SASEGT. With V trimmed by 1 base and J by 6 bases, 3 bases remained unmatched. The CDR3 loop reads CASSEGTSGFNEQFF. The DNA for the CDR3 is TGTGCCAGCAGTGAAGGGACTAGCGGATTCAATGAGCAGTTCTTC.

In nucleotides, the CDR3 is TGTGCCTGGACCGGGAGGGGAACTCGGGTAAACACCATATATTTT. As protein: CAWTGRGTRVNTIYF. The chain couples TRBV30 to TRBJ1-3, with a tentative D call TRBD1 (5 bases). Germline loops: CDR1 GTSNPN, CDR2 SVGIG (reference sequence). This CDR3 has 15 residues. The V gene lost 4 bases and the J gene lost 6 bases, with 19 bases spanning the gap.

The chain has TRBV5-4 and TRBJ1-1; TRBD1 is a possible D gene (5 bases). From germline, CDR1 is SGHNT and CDR2 YYREEE (reference sequence). V lost 3 bases and J lost 2, with 14 bases in between. This CDR3 is built from 15 residues. This CDR3 reads CASSSGWGGNTEAFF. CDR3 nucleotide sequence: TGTGCCAGCAGCTCGGGCTGGGGGGGAAACACTGAAGCTTTCTTT.

The gene calls are TRBV4-1 and TRBJ2-1; 16 bases fit TRBD2. Germline loops: CDR1 MGHRA, CDR2 YSYEKL. V was clipped by 4 bases and J by 6 bases; unmatched bases: 6. CDR3 size: 17 residues. The CDR3 loop reads CASSRGLAGGPGNEQFF. In DNA, the CDR3 is TGCGCCAGCAGCCGGGGACTAGCGGGAGGGCCGGGCAATGAGCAGTTCTTC.

The gene calls are TRBV30 and TRBJ1-5, with D perhaps matching TRBD1 (6 bases). Trimming stripped 4 bases from V and 7 bases from J, with 14 bases between. Germline V CDR1 and CDR2: GTSNPN, SVGIG (reference sequence). The CDR3 has 13 amino acids. CDR3 in amino acids: CAWNARGGQPQHF. CDR3 in DNA: TGTGCCTGGAACGCGAGGGGGGGCCAGCCCCAGCATTTT. The entire variable domain, with the rest obtained from reference TRBV30 and TRBJ1-5, is as follows: SQTIHQWPATLVQPVGSPLSLECTVEGTSNPNLYWYRQAAGRGLQLLFYSVGIGQISSEVPQNLSASRPQDRQFILSSKKLLLSDSGFYLCAWNARGGQPQHFGDGTRLSIL.

V and J are TRBV9 and TRBJ2-1, with 12 bases lining up with TRBD2. J lost 5 bases, V lost 3 bases, and 3 bases had no gene match. Germline-derived CDR1 and CDR2 are SGDLS and YYNGEE. The CDR3 runs to 15 residues. CDR3 in amino acids: CASSASGRAHNEQFF. As DNA, the CDR3 is TGTGCCAGCAGCGCTAGCGGGAGGGCCCACAATGAGCAGTTCTTC.

The chain couples TRBV5-5 to TRBJ2-5; 7 nucleotides line up with TRBD1. The length of the CDR3 is 14 residues. The V gene's germline CDR1 is SGHKS and CDR2 YYEKEE (reference sequence). V was pared by 4 bases and J by 1 base, with 4 bases of the junction left unmatched. CDR3 region: CASSLGTAQETQYF. In nucleotides, the CDR3 is TGTGCCAGCAGCCTCGGGACAGCCCAAGAGACCCAGTACTTC.

The V call is TRBV2, the J call TRBJ2-7, with 7 positions matching TRBD2. The CDR3 totals 12 residues. The ends lost 10 bases at V and 7 bases at J; junction bases unmatched: 10. Germline V CDR1 and CDR2: SNHLY, FYNNEI. CDR3 region: CATRAPGGEQYF. The CDR3, as DNA: TGTGCCACCCGCGCTCCGGGGGGAGAGCAGTACTTC. The full variable domain, rest sourced from reference TRBV2 and TRBJ2-7, is EPEVTQTPSHQVTQMGQEVILRCVPISNHLYFYWYRQILGQKVEFLVSFYNNEISEKSEIFDDQFSVERPDGSNFTLKIRSTKLEDSAMYFCATRAPGGEQYFGPGTRLTVT.

The V call is TRBV7-7, the J call TRBJ2-1; 9 nucleotides line up with TRBD2. CDR3 size: 15 residues. The germline gives CDR1 SSHAT, CDR2 FNYEAQ (reference sequence). Trimming took 5 bases from V and 8 from J; bases not matched to a gene: 10. The CDR3 reads CASSRGLAVVDEQFF. The CDR3 DNA reads TGTGCCAGCAGCAGGGGACTAGCCGTTGTGGATGAGCAGTTCTTC. Filled out from reference TRBV7-7 and TRBJ2-1, the complete variable domain reads GAGVSQSPRYKVTKRGQDVTLRCDPISSHATLYWYQQALGQGPEFLTYFNYEAQPDKSGLPSDRFSAERPEGSISTLTIQRTEQRDSAMYRCASSRGLAVVDEQFFGPGTRLTVL.

V is TRBV7-9 and J is TRBJ1-4; tentatively, D is TRBD1 (6 bases). There are 18 residues in the CDR3. V shed 4 bases and J shed 0 bases, with 18 bases lying between them. Germline V CDR1 and CDR2: SEHNR, FQNEAQ (reference sequence). The CDR3 sequence: CASSSHRDTLATNEKLFF. CDR3 DNA sequence: TGTGCCAGCAGCTCCCACCGGGACACCCTTGCAACTAATGAAAAACTGTTTTTT. The variable domain in full, completed from reference TRBV7-9 and TRBJ1-4, reads DTGVSQNPRHKITKRGQNVTFRCDPISEHNRLYWYRQTLGQGPEFLTYFQNEAQLEKSRLLSDRFSAERPKGSFSTLEIQRTEQGDSAMYLCASSSHRDTLATNEKLFFGSGTQLSVL.

The chain has TRBV19 and TRBJ1-1; D uncertain. Germline CDR1 LNHDA, CDR2 SQIVND (reference sequence). V gave up 6 bases and J gave up 9 bases, with 20 bases separating them. CDR3 size: 14 residues. This chain's CDR3 is CASSLFRGPLQAFF. The CDR3 DNA follows: TGTGCCAGTAGCCTCTTTAGAGGGCCGCTCCAAGCTTTCTTT.

This chain connects TRBV27 to TRBJ2-7; D is unresolved. The V gene's germline CDR1 is MNHEY and CDR2 SMNVEV (reference sequence). The length of the CDR3 is 14 residues. The V end was cut by 5 bases, the J end by 0 bases, with 11 bases between. The DNA of the CDR3 is TGTGCCAGCAGTCCGATCGAGTCCTCCTACGAGCAGTACTTC. It codes for CASSPIESSYEQYF.

V usage is TRBV7-9 and J usage is TRBJ2-2, with D perhaps TRBD1 (6 bases). This CDR3 region has 14 residues. The germline CDR1 and CDR2 sequences are SEHNR and FQNEAQ (reference sequence). Trimming removed 5 bases from V and 4 bases from J, with 11 bases in between. The DNA of the CDR3 is TGTGCCAGCAGCCCGGACAGAACCACCGGGGAGCTGTTTTTT. This translates into CASSPDRTTGELFF.

The chain has TRBV11-3 and TRBJ2-1; unclear D gene. CDR3 length: 13 amino acids. Germline CDR1 reads SGHNT; CDR2 reads YENEEA. V gave up 5 bases and J gave up 6 bases, with 11 bases separating them. CDR3 sequence reads: CASSDMGSNEQFF. The CDR3 bases are TGTGCCAGCAGCGACATGGGTTCCAATGAGCAGTTCTTC.

The gene calls are TRBV28 and TRBJ1-2; D unresolved. Per the germline V gene, CDR1 is MDHEN and CDR2 is SYDVKM. Trimming removed 1 base from V and 8 bases from J, with 8 bases in between. The CDR3 is 12 amino acids. The CDR3 DNA reads TGTGCCAGCAGTTTATTAGTCCGCGGCTACACCTTC. Translating it yields CASSLLVRGYTF.

In its sample, this clone was seen once. V is TRBV30 and J is TRBJ1-3; D uncertain. This CDR3 contains 15 residues. Germline V gives CDR1 GTSNPN, CDR2 SVGIG (reference sequence). Trimming took off 5 bases at V and 0 bases at J, with 14 bases between the two ends. CDR3 in amino acids: CAWGETAYSGNTIYF. The DNA of the CDR3 is TGTGCCTGGGGGGAGACGGCGTACTCTGGAAACACCATATATTTT.

In its sample, this clone was seen once. The chain employs TRBV5-1 and TRBJ1-6; the D gene is possibly TRBD1 (5 bases). Trimming pared 3 bases from V and 7 bases from J, leaving 17 bases between. The CDR3 is made up of 16 amino acids. The germline V gene encodes CDR1 SGHRS and CDR2 YFSETQ. CDR3 coding DNA: TGCGCCAGCAGCTCATCCCTGGGGGGAAGGAATTCACCCCTCCACTTT. Translated: CASSSSLGGRNSPLHF.

The rearrangement uses TRBV14 and TRBJ1-1, with 7 nucleotides matching TRBD1. The CDR3 has 15 amino acids. Germline V gene lookup returns CDR1 SGHDN and CDR2 FVKESK. J was trimmed by 1 base and V by 1 base; bases with no gene match: 3. CDR3 amino acids: CASSQARTGNTEAFF. For the CDR3, the DNA is TGTGCCAGCAGCCAAGCCCGGACAGGGAACACTGAAGCTTTCTTT.

This clone was seen a handful of times. The V gene is TRBV5-6, the J gene TRBJ2-1; TRBD2 might be the D (6 bases). V was trimmed by 3 bases and J by 4 bases, leaving 20 bases between them. This CDR3 comprises 17 residues. The germline gives CDR1 SGHDT, CDR2 YYEEEE. This chain's CDR3 is CASSSVTGGSLYNEQFF. The CDR3 bases are TGTGCCAGCAGCTCGGTCACCGGAGGGTCGCTTTACAATGAGCAGTTCTTC.

This clone has a handful of counts. The chain uses TRBV5-5 and TRBJ1-3, with D unresolved. The germline CDR1 and CDR2 sequences are SGHKS and YYEKEE (reference sequence). Between the trimmed V and J ends, which lost 0 bases and 3 bases, there was a span of 7 bases. The CDR3 covers 14 residues. CDR3: CASSLGTVGNTIYF. CDR3 sequence (DNA): TGTGCCAGCAGCTTGGGAACGGTTGGAAACACCATATATTTT.